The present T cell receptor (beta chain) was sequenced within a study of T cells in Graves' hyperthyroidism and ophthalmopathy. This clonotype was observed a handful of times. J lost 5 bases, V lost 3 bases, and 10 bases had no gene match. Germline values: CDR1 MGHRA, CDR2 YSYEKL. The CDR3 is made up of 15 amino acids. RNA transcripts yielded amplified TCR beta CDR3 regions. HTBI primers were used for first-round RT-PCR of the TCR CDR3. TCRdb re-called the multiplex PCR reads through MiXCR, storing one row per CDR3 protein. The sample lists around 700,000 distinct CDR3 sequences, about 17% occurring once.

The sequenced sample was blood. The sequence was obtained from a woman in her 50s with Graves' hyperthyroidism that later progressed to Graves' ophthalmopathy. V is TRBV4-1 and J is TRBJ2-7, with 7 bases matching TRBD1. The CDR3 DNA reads TGCGCCAGCAGCCAGCGACAGGGATCGCTCGACGAGCAGTACTTC. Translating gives CASSQRQGSLDEQYF.